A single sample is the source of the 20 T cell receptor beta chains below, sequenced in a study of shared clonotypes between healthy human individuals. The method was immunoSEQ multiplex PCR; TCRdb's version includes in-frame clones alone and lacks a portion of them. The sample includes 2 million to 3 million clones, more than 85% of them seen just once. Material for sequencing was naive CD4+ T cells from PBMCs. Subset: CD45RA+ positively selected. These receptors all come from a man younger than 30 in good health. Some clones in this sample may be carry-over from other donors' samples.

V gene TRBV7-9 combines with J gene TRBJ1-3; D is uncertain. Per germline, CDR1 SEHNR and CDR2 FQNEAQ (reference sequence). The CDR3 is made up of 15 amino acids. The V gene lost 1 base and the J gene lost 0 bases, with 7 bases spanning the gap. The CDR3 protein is CASSLVRDSGNTIYF. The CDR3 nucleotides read TGTGCCAGCAGCTTAGTCCGCGACTCTGGAAACACCATATATTTT.

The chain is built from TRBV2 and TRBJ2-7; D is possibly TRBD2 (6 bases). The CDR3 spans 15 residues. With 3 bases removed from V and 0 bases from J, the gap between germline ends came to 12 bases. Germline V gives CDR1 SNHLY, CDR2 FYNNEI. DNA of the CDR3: TGTGCCAGCAGTGACGCGGGGATTAGCTCCTACGAGCAGTACTTC. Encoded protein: CASSDAGISSYEQYF.

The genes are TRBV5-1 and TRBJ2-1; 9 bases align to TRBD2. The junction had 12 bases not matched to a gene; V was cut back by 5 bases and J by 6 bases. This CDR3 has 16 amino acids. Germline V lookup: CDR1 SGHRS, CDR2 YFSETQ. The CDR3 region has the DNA TGCGCCAGCAGTCCTTATGGCGCGGGAGGGGGCAATGAGCAGTTCTTC. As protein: CASSPYGAGGGNEQFF.

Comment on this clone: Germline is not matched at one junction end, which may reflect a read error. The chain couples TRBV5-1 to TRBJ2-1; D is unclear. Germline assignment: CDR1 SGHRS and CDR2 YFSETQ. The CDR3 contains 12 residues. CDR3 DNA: TGCGCCAGCAGCTTTCCAGAACAAGAGGTAGTCTTC. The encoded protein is CASSFPEQEVVF.

CDR3 loop: CASSPNPGPAEQYF. CDR3 DNA sequence: TGTGCCAGCTCACCAAACCCCGGCCCCGCCGAGCAGTACTTC. The rearrangement links TRBV18 to TRBJ2-7, with D uncertain. Trimming stripped 2 bases from V and 6 bases from J, with 14 bases between. The CDR3 is 14 amino acids. Germline V gene lookup returns CDR1 KGHSH and CDR2 LQKENI.

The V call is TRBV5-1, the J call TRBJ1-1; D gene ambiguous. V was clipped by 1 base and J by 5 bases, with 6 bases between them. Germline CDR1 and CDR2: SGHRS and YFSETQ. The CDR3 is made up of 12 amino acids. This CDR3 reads CASSLFGTEAFF. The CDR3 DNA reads TGCGCCAGCAGCTTGTTCGGAACTGAAGCTTTCTTT.

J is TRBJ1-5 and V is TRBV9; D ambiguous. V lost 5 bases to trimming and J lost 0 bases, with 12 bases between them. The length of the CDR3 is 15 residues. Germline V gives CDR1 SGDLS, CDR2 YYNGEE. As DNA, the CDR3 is TGTGCCAGCAGTCGGACTGGAAATAGCAATCAGCCCCAGCATTTT. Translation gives CASSRTGNSNQPQHF. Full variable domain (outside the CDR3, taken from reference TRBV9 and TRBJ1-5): DSGVTQTPKHLITATGQRVTLRCSPRSGDLSVYWYQQSLDQGLQFLIQYYNGEERAKGNILERFSAQQFPDLHSELNLSSLELGDSALYFCASSRTGNSNQPQHFGDGTRLSIL.

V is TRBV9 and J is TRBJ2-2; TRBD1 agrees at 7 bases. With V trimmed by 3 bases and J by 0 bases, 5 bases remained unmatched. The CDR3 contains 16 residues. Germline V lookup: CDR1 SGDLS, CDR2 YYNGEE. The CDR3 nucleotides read TGTGCCAGCAGCGCGATGGGACAGCCGAACACCGGGGAGCTGTTTTTT. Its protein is CASSAMGQPNTGELFF.

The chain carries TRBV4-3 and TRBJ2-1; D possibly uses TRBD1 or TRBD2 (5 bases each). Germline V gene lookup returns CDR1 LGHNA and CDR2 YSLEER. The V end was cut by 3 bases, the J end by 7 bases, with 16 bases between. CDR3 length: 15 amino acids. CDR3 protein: CASSQGWGSSNEQFF. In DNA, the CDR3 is TGCGCCAGCAGCCAGGGTTGGGGGAGTTCGAATGAGCAGTTCTTC.

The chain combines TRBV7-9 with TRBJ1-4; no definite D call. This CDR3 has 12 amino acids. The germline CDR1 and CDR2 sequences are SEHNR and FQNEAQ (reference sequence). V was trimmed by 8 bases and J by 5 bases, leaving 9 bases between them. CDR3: CASRTENEKLFF. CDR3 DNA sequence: TGTGCCAGCCGGACTGAGAATGAAAAACTGTTTTTT. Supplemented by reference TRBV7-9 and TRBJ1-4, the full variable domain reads DTGVSQNPRHKITKRGQNVTFRCDPISEHNRLYWYRQTLGQGPEFLTYFQNEAQLEKSRLLSDRFSAERPKGSFSTLEIQRTEQGDSAMYLCASRTENEKLFFGSGTQLSVL.

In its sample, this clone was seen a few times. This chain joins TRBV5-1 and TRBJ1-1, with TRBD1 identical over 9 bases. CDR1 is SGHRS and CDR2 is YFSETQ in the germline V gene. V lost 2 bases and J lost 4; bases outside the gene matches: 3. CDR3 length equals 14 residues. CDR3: CASSFQTGGTEAFF. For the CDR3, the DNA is TGCGCCAGCAGCTTCCAGACAGGGGGCACTGAAGCTTTCTTT.

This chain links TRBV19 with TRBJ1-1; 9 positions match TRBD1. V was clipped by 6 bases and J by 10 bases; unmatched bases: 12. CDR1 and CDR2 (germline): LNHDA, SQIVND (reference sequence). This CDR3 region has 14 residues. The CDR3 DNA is TGTGCCAGTAGCAAAGACACAGGGGGCCGTGGAGCTTTCTTT. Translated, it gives CASSKDTGGRGAFF. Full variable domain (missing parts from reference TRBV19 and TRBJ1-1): DGGITQSPKYLFRKEGQNVTLSCEQNLNHDAMYWYRQDPGQGLRLIYYSQIVNDFQKGDIAEGYSVSREKKESFPLTVTSAQKNPTAFYLCASSKDTGGRGAFFGQGTRLTVV.

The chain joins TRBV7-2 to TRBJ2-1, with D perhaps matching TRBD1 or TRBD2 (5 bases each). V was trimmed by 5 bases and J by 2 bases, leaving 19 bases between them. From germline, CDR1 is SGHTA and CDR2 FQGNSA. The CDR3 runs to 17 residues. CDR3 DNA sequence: TGTGCCAGCAGCCTGTCGACGGGACCGAGGACCTACAATGAGCAGTTCTTC. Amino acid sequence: CASSLSTGPRTYNEQFF.

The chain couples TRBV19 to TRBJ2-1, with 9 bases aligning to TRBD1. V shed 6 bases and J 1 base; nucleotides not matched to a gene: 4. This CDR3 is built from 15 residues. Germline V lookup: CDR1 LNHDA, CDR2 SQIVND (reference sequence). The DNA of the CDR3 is TGTGCCAGTAGCCAACAGGGGGCGTCCTACAATGAGCAGTTCTTC. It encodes CASSQQGASYNEQFF.

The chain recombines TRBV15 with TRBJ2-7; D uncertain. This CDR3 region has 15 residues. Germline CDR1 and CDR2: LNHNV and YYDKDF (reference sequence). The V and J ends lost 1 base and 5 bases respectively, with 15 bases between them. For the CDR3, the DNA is TGTGCCACCAGCAGAGGTCGTCAAACAGTTGACGAGCAGTACTTC. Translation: CATSRGRQTVDEQYF.

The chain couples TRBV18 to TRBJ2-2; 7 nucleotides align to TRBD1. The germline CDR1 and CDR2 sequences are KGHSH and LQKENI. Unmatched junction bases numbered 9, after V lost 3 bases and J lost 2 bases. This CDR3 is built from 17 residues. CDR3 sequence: CASSPTETGTNTGELFF. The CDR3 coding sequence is TGTGCCAGCTCACCCACGGAGACAGGGACCAACACCGGGGAGCTGTTTTTT.

CDR3 loop: CASSPRQAQYTQYF. The CDR3 DNA reads TGTGCCAGCAGCCCAAGGCAGGCGCAATATACGCAGTATTTT. The chain is built from TRBV7-9 and TRBJ2-3; D call uncertain. Germline V gene data show CDR1 as SEHNR and CDR2 as FQNEAQ (reference sequence). The V and J ends lost 5 bases and 7 bases respectively, with 16 bases between them. This CDR3 region has 14 residues. Combining the CDR3 with reference TRBV7-9 and TRBJ2-3 gives the whole variable domain DTGVSQNPRHKITKRGQNVTFRCDPISEHNRLYWYRQTLGQGPEFLTYFQNEAQLEKSRLLSDRFSAERPKGSFSTLEIQRTEQGDSAMYLCASSPRQAQYTQYFGPGTRLTVL.

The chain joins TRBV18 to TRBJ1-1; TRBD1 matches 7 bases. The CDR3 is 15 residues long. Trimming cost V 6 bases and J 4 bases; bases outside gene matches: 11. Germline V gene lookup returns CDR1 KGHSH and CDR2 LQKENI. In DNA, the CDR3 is TGTGCCAGCTCTCCCCCGCCAGGGGGGACCACTGAAGCTTTCTTT. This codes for CASSPPPGGTTEAFF.

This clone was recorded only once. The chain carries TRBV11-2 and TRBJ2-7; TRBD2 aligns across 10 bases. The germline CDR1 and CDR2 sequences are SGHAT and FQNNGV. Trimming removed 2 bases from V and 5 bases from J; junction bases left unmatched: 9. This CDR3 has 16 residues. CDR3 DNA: TGTGCCAGCAGCTTAAGTGGGCTAGCGGGAGATCACGAGCAGTACTTC. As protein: CASSLSGLAGDHEQYF.

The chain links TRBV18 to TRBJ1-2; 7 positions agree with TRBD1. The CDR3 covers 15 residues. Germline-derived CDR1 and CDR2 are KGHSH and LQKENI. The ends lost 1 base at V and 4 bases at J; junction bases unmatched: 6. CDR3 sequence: CASSPLTGALYGYTF. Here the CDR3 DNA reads TGTGCCAGCTCACCACTAACAGGGGCCCTCTATGGCTACACCTTC.